This record looks at one T cell receptor (beta chain) sequence and its context. The antigen it recognizes is unknown. One base away there is no much larger clone; base qualities are not given. The sample is drawn from a study of vaccination and CD4 T cells after COVID-19 (dated by TCRdb to 2022 to 2024). Regarding the research as a whole: Convalescent patients had a positive SARS-CoV-2 result on nasal swab PCR, and of these patients, under ten had mild disease and one had severe disease. Post-vaccine blood samples were taken a median of around 70 days after the second vaccine dose, with a range of about 12 to 250 days. Six males and four females were included in the convalescent cohort, with two Hispanic individuals, seven Caucasians, two Asians and one multiracial person represented. In approximately eleven COVID-19 convalescent patients and several infection-naive healthy vaccine recipients, the spike-specific CD4+ TCR repertoire before mRNA vaccination was compared with the repertoire after mRNA vaccination. Two doses of either the Pfizer-BioNTech BNT162b2 vaccine (n=8) or the Moderna mRNA-1273 vaccine (n=2) were administered to participants. Post-COVID blood samples from convalescent patients were collected a median of roughly 100 days after diagnosis, with a range of roughly 30 to 170 days.

The paper as a whole reports these results and caveats: In convalescent patients, a median approximately 83% of post-vaccine SARS-CoV-2-reactive clones were detected only after vaccination, suggesting vaccine-specific priming. An increase in the median number of SARS-CoV-2-reactive clonotypes from 21 after infection to roughly 39 after vaccination was observed, but the change was not found to be significant. The study included relatively few convalescent patients and did not analyze early timepoints after natural infection. Of the vaccine-specific clones found in convalescent patients, nearly all (304 of 307) were mono-reactive for SARS-CoV-2 spike instead of being cross-reactive with common cold coronaviruses.

The positive SARS-CoV-2 PCR tests of the convalescent patients were dated from March to December 2020, before the Alpha, Beta and Delta variants emerged in the United States. PBMCs were separated from whole blood using Ficoll-Paque Plus gradient centrifugation and then either used fresh or cryopreserved at -140C. Receptors were amplified or captured by PCR. Sequencing relied on an Illumina iSeq 100. From the authors' description of their analysis: Non-productive sequences were filtered out, and CDR3s that did not start with C, did not end with F or W, or were shorter than 7 amino acids were discarded. Similarity between CDR3 sequences was evaluated in R version 3.6.1 using Levenshtein distances (stringdist) and unrooted phylogenetic trees (ape). Starting from the raw public reads, TCRdb applied fastp trimming at Q25, assembled clones with MiXCR and retained in-frame beta chains. For every CDR3 protein sequence, its rows merge into one entry that carries the most common genes and DNA. The V and J calls, along with clone size, are taken from TCRdb and not from the paper's own processing. The table for this sample lists 15,000 to 20,000 distinct CDR3 sequences; 55% to 80% of them were counted only once. The ten most abundant clones make up 1% to 1.3% of the sample.

Spanning cysteine to phenylalanine, the CDR3 consists of 17 amino acids. Only the CDR3 DNA stays, 51 bases, in frame from base 1. CDR1 and CDR2 (MNHNS, SASEGT) derive from the germline V gene. V is cut back by 3 bases and J by 1 base, with 5 bases in the junction unmatched. The source material was CD4+ T cells from blood, sampled after SARS-CoV-2 vaccination. The sequence is built from TRBV6-1 and TRBJ2-2; 10 nucleotides in the junction match TRBD1. The receptor's source is a human donor who had recovered from COVID-19. The CDR3 here reads CASSDSDRGRNTGELFF. The nucleotides are TGTGCCAGCAGTGACTCAGACAGGGGGCGGAACACCGGGGAGCTGTTTTTT.